Below, 30 T cell receptor beta chains from the same sample are listed, as sequenced in a study of blood T cell repertoires in COVID-19. This table comes from immunoSEQ multiplex PCR, and its TCRdb copy is limited to in-frame clones, with some not included. Of 55,000 to 75,000 clones listed, approximately 88% are singletons. The sample consisted of peripheral blood. The receptors originated from a human donor in a cohort sampled during active COVID-19.

This chain joins TRBV15 and TRBJ2-1; unclear D gene. CDR3 length: 13 amino acids. The germline V gene has CDR1 LNHNV and CDR2 YYDKDF (reference sequence). V was shortened by 3 bases and J by 10 bases, with 13 bases between the two germline ends. The CDR3 is CATSRVSRSEQFF. The CDR3 DNA follows: TGTGCCACCAGCAGGGTTTCCCGAAGCGAGCAGTTCTTC.

The chain combines TRBV2 with TRBJ2-7; TRBD2 aligns across 8 bases. The CDR3 consists of 15 residues. The V and J ends lost 7 bases and 1 base, in that order; junction bases with no gene match: 9. The germline CDR1 and CDR2 sequences are SNHLY and FYNNEI. The CDR3 DNA follows: TGTGCCAGCAACCTTTTCGGGGGGGGTTCCTACGAGCAGTACTTC. It is translated as CASNLFGGGSYEQYF.

This chain connects TRBV5-5 to TRBJ1-5, with TRBD1 identical over 7 bases. The CDR3 runs to 15 residues. J gave up 0 bases and V 2 bases, and 2 bases lay outside the gene matches. Germline CDR1 reads SGHKS; CDR2 reads YYEKEE (reference sequence). CDR3: CASSLGTDSNQPQHF. For the CDR3, the DNA is TGTGCCAGCAGCTTAGGGACAGATAGCAATCAGCCCCAGCATTTT.

The chain uses TRBV19 and TRBJ1-1; TRBD1 matches 7 bases. The CDR3 spans 15 residues. V dropped 7 bases and J dropped 7; count of bases not matched to a gene: 15. The germline gives CDR1 LNHDA, CDR2 SQIVND (reference sequence). DNA for the CDR3: TGTGCCAGTACCTCCCGGACAGGACAGGTTATTGAAGCTTTCTTT. Protein sequence: CASTSRTGQVIEAFF.

The rearrangement uses TRBV5-1 and TRBJ1-1; D is perhaps TRBD1 (5 bases). Per the germline V gene, CDR1 is SGHRS and CDR2 is YFSETQ. The CDR3 loop spans 13 amino acids. Trimming removed 6 bases at V and 0 bases at J, with 9 bases between. CDR3 DNA sequence: TGCGCCAGCAACGGGGGGATGAACACTGAAGCTTTCTTT. Its protein product is CASNGGMNTEAFF.

V is TRBV4-1 and J is TRBJ1-5, with D possibly matching TRBD1 (5 bases). This CDR3 contains 15 residues. The germline V and J ends were trimmed by 4 bases and 3 bases, with 13 bases remaining between them. From germline, CDR1 is MGHRA and CDR2 YSYEKL. CDR3 loop: CASSLSGTSNQPQHF. DNA of the CDR3: TGCGCCAGCAGCCTTTCCGGGACTTCCAATCAGCCCCAGCATTTT.

This clone was seen only once. The chain has TRBV12-3 or TRBV12-4 and TRBJ1-1; no clear D gene. Trimming took off 6 bases at V and 3 bases at J, with 8 bases between the two ends. This CDR3 region has 12 residues. In DNA, the CDR3 is TGTGCCAGCAGAGAACGGGACACTGAAGCTTTCTTT. It translates to CASRERDTEAFF.

The chain carries TRBV27 and TRBJ2-1; 9 nucleotides line up with TRBD2. Germline assignment: CDR1 MNHEY and CDR2 SMNVEV (reference sequence). There are 16 residues in the CDR3. J was trimmed by 2 bases and V by 2 bases; bases with no gene match: 4. The CDR3 loop is CASSLAGGPPYNEQFF. The CDR3 DNA reads as TGTGCCAGCAGTTTAGCGGGAGGGCCACCCTACAATGAGCAGTTCTTC.

The CDR3, as DNA: TGTGCCAGCAGTCGCGTACGTGGAGACGAGCAGTACTTC. As protein: CASSRVRGDEQYF. This chain connects TRBV27 to TRBJ2-7, with unresolved D. The length of the CDR3 is 13 residues. Trimming removed 5 bases at V and 5 bases at J, with 13 bases between. Germline CDR1 MNHEY, CDR2 SMNVEV (reference sequence).

The chain uses TRBV19 and TRBJ1-5, with D perhaps matching TRBD1 (5 bases). Germline CDR1 and CDR2: LNHDA and SQIVND (reference sequence). The length of the CDR3 is 14 residues. Trimming left V 8 bases short and J 5 bases short, with 16 bases between. CDR3 sequence (DNA): TGTGCCAGTCATGGCATGGGAGGGGATCAGCCCCAGCATTTT. Encoded protein: CASHGMGGDQPQHF. The whole variable domain, filled in from reference TRBV19 and TRBJ1-5, reads DGGITQSPKYLFRKEGQNVTLSCEQNLNHDAMYWYRQDPGQGLRLIYYSQIVNDFQKGDIAEGYSVSREKKESFPLTVTSAQKNPTAFYLCASHGMGGDQPQHFGDGTRLSIL.

The rearrangement joins TRBV7-6 to TRBJ2-3; tentative D call: TRBD1 (6 bases). The CDR3 spans 13 residues. V was cut by 0 bases and J by 6 bases, with 7 bases left in between. Germline CDR1 reads SGHVS; CDR2 reads FNYEAQ. The CDR3 coding sequence is TGTGCCAGCAGCTTAGCGAGGGGGGATACGCAGTATTTT. The encoded protein is CASSLARGDTQYF.

The rearrangement joins TRBV7-6 to TRBJ2-5; D is possibly TRBD1 (8 bases). Germline CDR1 and CDR2: SGHVS and FNYEAQ. Between the trimmed V and J ends, which lost 5 bases and 4 bases, there was a span of 14 bases. The CDR3 is 14 residues long. The CDR3 here is CASSKTGEGETQYF. CDR3 DNA: TGTGCCAGCAGCAAGACAGGGGAGGGAGAGACCCAGTACTTC.

V gene TRBV30 combines with J gene TRBJ2-7; tentatively, D is TRBD1 (5 bases). V lost 0 bases and J lost 3, with 6 bases in between. CDR1 and CDR2 (germline): GTSNPN, SVGIG (reference sequence). The CDR3 runs 12 residues. As DNA, the CDR3 is TGTGCCTGGAGTGTACAGGACTACGAGCAGTACTTC. This encodes CAWSVQDYEQYF.

This chain connects TRBV4-1 to TRBJ2-1, with D tentatively TRBD1 (7 bases). Trimming took 3 bases from V and 8 from J, leaving 23 bases between them. This CDR3 comprises 17 residues. From germline, CDR1 is MGHRA and CDR2 YSYEKL. The CDR3 coding sequence is TGCGCCAGCAGCCATCTCGGCAGGGGGGCGCGCGTTTATGAGCAGTTCTTC. Protein sequence: CASSHLGRGARVYEQFF.

This chain's CDR3 is CATSDLLVDEQFF. For the CDR3, the DNA is TGTGCCACCAGTGATTTGCTAGTGGATGAGCAGTTCTTC. V is TRBV24-1 and J is TRBJ2-1; D gene uncertain. CDR1 is KGHDR and CDR2 is SFDVKD in the germline V gene. The V end lost 0 bases, the J end lost 8 bases, and 7 bases lay between the germline ends. This CDR3 has 13 residues.

The rearrangement uses TRBV27 and TRBJ2-5; 10 bases are a match to TRBD2. CDR1 MNHEY and CDR2 SMNVEV come from the germline V gene (reference sequence). This CDR3 has 16 amino acids. The trim removed 5 bases at V and 0 bases at J, leaving 6 bases unmatched. The CDR3: CASSPRAGGHQETQYF. Here the CDR3 DNA reads TGTGCCAGCAGTCCTAGAGCGGGAGGGCACCAAGAGACCCAGTACTTC.

V and J are TRBV5-6 and TRBJ1-1; the D is unclear. The CDR3 is made up of 11 amino acids. The germline V and J ends were trimmed by 1 base and 8 bases, with 6 bases remaining between them. The V gene's germline CDR1 is SGHDT and CDR2 YYEEEE. The chain's CDR3 is CASSLSREAFF. The CDR3 DNA reads TGTGCCAGCAGCTTGAGCAGGGAAGCTTTCTTT.

This clone has only one observation. The genes are TRBV29-1 and TRBJ2-1, with 9 bases identical to TRBD1. The CDR3 length is 17 residues. Germline V lookup: CDR1 SQVTM, CDR2 ANQGSEA. The ends lost 0 bases at V and 3 bases at J; junction bases unmatched: 9. DNA for the CDR3: TGCAGCGTTGAAGACCCCCACAGGGGGCAAGGCTACAATGAGCAGTTCTTC. Protein: CSVEDPHRGQGYNEQFF.

V gene TRBV18 combines with J gene TRBJ1-1; D gene ambiguous. The CDR3 is 13 amino acids. From germline, CDR1 is KGHSH and CDR2 LQKENI. V was shortened by 0 bases and J by 5 bases, with 7 bases between the two germline ends. In DNA form, the CDR3 reads TGTGCCAGCTCACCACCGGGGAGAACTGAAGCTTTCTTT. Translating gives CASSPPGRTEAFF.

The chain combines TRBV27 with TRBJ2-1; 8 nucleotides match TRBD2. There are 17 residues in the CDR3. V lost 5 bases, J lost 7 bases, and 16 bases stayed unmatched. Germline V gene data show CDR1 as MNHEY and CDR2 as SMNVEV (reference sequence). DNA for the CDR3: TGTGCCAGCAGTACCGGGCGCGCGGGAGGTTCCCTAAATGAGCAGTTCTTC. Its translation is CASSTGRAGGSLNEQFF.

CDR3 nucleotides: TGTGCCAGCAGACACAGTTCCTACGAGCAGTACTTC. The encoded protein is CASRHSSYEQYF. This chain links TRBV12-3 or TRBV12-4 with TRBJ2-7, with D unclear. The CDR3 has 12 residues. Trimming left V 6 bases short and J 1 base short, with 7 bases between.

As DNA, the CDR3 is TGTGCCAGCAGCCAAGGGACTAGCGATACAGATACGCAGTATTTT. Residues: CASSQGTSDTDTQYF. V is TRBV4-2 and J is TRBJ2-3, with 9 bases identical to TRBD2. V trimming: 1 base; J trimming: 3 bases; junction bases outside the gene matches: 2. In germline, CDR1 is LGHNA, CDR2 YNFKEQ. The CDR3 spans 15 residues.

The chain combines TRBV6-1 with TRBJ2-7, with D hard to call. The CDR3 runs 14 residues. Germline V CDR1 and CDR2: MNHNS, SASEGT. V was shortened by 3 bases and J by 3 bases, with 12 bases between the two germline ends. Here the CDR3 reads CASSEVNGNYEQYF. The CDR3 region has the DNA TGTGCCAGCAGTGAGGTTAACGGTAACTACGAGCAGTACTTC.

The chain couples TRBV28 to TRBJ2-7; 9 bases map to TRBD1. V trimming: 6 bases; J trimming: 3 bases; junction bases outside the gene matches: 9. Germline assignment: CDR1 MDHEN and CDR2 SYDVKM. The CDR3 has 15 amino acids. CDR3 sequence (DNA): TGTGCCAGCAGGGTGACCGGGACAGGGAGCTACGAGCAGTACTTC. As protein: CASRVTGTGSYEQYF.

CDR3 in DNA: TGTGCCAGCAGCAGACTAGTTTATGATGGACATGAGCAGTTCTTC. Protein sequence: CASSRLVYDGHEQFF. The genes are TRBV6-5 and TRBJ2-1; a possible D gene is TRBD2 (6 bases). Looked up from germline, CDR1 is MNHEY and CDR2 is SVGAGI. V lost 6 bases and J 8 bases, leaving 20 bases between the germline ends. CDR3 size: 15 residues.

The J gene is TRBJ2-7, the V gene TRBV5-4, with a weak D call TRBD2 (6 bases). Germline CDR1 reads SGHNT; CDR2 reads YYREEE (reference sequence). Trimming removed 0 bases from V and 7 bases from J, with 17 bases in between. The CDR3 contains 15 residues. Written as DNA, the CDR3 is TGTGCCAGCAGCTTGGCCGGGACTCCCAGAACAGAGCAGTACTTC. Amino acid sequence: CASSLAGTPRTEQYF.

The chain has TRBV5-1 and TRBJ1-2; D might be TRBD1 (5 bases). Germline loops: CDR1 SGHRS, CDR2 YFSETQ. The V end lost 0 bases, the J end lost 7 bases, and 13 bases lay between the germline ends. This CDR3 contains 14 residues. CDR3 protein: CASSLGTPTGGYTF. In DNA, the CDR3 is TGCGCCAGCAGCTTGGGGACACCGACGGGTGGCTACACCTTC.

This clone was observed a few times. This chain links TRBV5-4 with TRBJ2-1, with D perhaps TRBD1 (6 bases). Per germline, CDR1 SGHNT and CDR2 YYREEE (reference sequence). V was clipped by 3 bases and J by 8 bases, with 18 bases between them. This CDR3 region has 15 residues. In DNA form, the CDR3 reads TGTGCCAGCAGCTACAGGGCTTTGACGATAGATGAGCAGTTCTTC. The encoded protein is CASSYRALTIDEQFF.

The J gene is TRBJ2-7, the V gene TRBV5-6; the match to TRBD2 covers 8 bases. CDR1 and CDR2 (germline): SGHDT, YYEEEE. Trimming removed 0 bases from V and 1 base from J; junction bases left unmatched: 9. This CDR3 spans 17 amino acids. In DNA, the CDR3 is TGTGCCAGCAGCTTGGGCCTAAGCGGGAGTAGGTCCTACGAGCAGTACTTC. It translates to CASSLGLSGSRSYEQYF.

The chain joins TRBV19 to TRBJ2-7; 7 bases agree with TRBD2. V shed 1 base, J shed 5 bases, and the junction held 11 bases outside the gene matches. Germline V gene data show CDR1 as LNHDA and CDR2 as SQIVND (reference sequence). The length of the CDR3 is 16 residues. For the CDR3, the DNA is TGTGCCAGTAGTATAGCGTCCGGACTAGAAGGCGACGAGCAGTACTTC. Protein product: CASSIASGLEGDEQYF.